The 4 T cell receptor beta chains reported below all come from one sample, sequenced in a study of identical twins. MiXCR was run by TCRdb on the 5' RACE reads, yielding one entry per CDR3 protein. The sample has some 1,700,000 distinct CDR3 sequences; under 35% are singletons. Sequencing was done on a sample of cord blood. The receptors originated from a newborn girl in good health.

Notes on this clonotype: Since a much larger clone is just one base distant, this may be a read error. J is TRBJ1-5 and V is TRBV12-3 or TRBV12-4; the D is unclear. This CDR3 is 14 amino acids long. The chain's CDR3 is CSSSDGYSNQPQHF. Written as DNA, the CDR3 is TGTTCCAGCAGCGACGGATATAGCAATCAGCCCCAGCATTTT.

This clonotype has a handful of counts. The chain links TRBV20-1 to TRBJ2-7; 8 nucleotides agree with TRBD2. Per germline, CDR1 DFQATT and CDR2 SNEGSKA (reference sequence). The CDR3 consists of 16 residues. J was trimmed by 0 bases and V by 0 bases; bases with no gene match: 7. The DNA of the CDR3 is TGCAGTGCTAGAGAGTTCCGGGAGGGCCCCTCCTACGAGCAGTACTTC. Residues: CSAREFREGPSYEQYF.

The J gene is TRBJ2-4, the V gene TRBV2; 7 bases match TRBD1. Germline lookup yields CDR1 SNHLY and CDR2 FYNNEI. This CDR3 spans 18 amino acids. V was clipped by 7 bases and J by 0 bases; unmatched bases: 15. The CDR3: CASTYPFGQDSAKNIQYF. For the CDR3, the DNA is TGTGCCAGCACCTACCCCTTCGGACAGGACTCAGCCAAAAACATTCAGTACTTC. Combining the CDR3 with reference TRBV2 and TRBJ2-4 gives the whole variable domain EPEVTQTPSHQVTQMGQEVILRCVPISNHLYFYWYRQILGQKVEFLVSFYNNEISEKSEIFDDQFSVERPDGSNFTLKIRSTKLEDSAMYFCASTYPFGQDSAKNIQYFGAGTRLSVL.

A note on this clonotype: This may be a read error: a much more frequent sequence differs by one nucleotide. The rearrangement joins TRBV7-2 to TRBJ2-3; D not resolved. From germline, CDR1 is SGHTA and CDR2 FQGNSA. The CDR3 contains 13 residues. Written as DNA, the CDR3 is TGTGCCAGCAGCTTAAGACACACAGATATGCAGTATTTT. As protein: CASSLRHTDMQYF.